Sequencing of this T cell receptor beta chain was carried out in a study of T cell repertoires in cytomegalovirus infection. Study-wide context: A matching HLA type, together with CMV infection, was signaled by public TCR beta signatures.

V was pared by 1 base and J by 5 bases, with 12 bases between. The germline V gene has CDR1 SGHNT and CDR2 YYREEE (reference sequence). The CDR3 has 14 amino acids. In the case of this clonotype: No antigen is known for it.

MiXCR was run by TCRdb on the reads, yielding one entry per CDR3 protein. Of almost 550,000 distinct CDR3 sequences listed, about 17% are singletons. Whole-study results and caveats: The ex vivo response was dominated by HLA-C-restricted CMV-specific TCR beta clonotypes. The study identified carriers of CMV plus the relevant HLA from cumulative public TCR beta family frequency.

The chain employs TRBV5-4 and TRBJ2-5; D could derive from TRBD1 or TRBD2 (5 bases each). The origin of this receptor is a human donor in good health (CMV status not recorded). Some clones in this sample may be carry-over from other donors' samples. Sequenced: CD8+ T cells from PBMCs. CDR3 protein: CASSLYLGTETQYF. DNA for the CDR3: TGTGCCAGCAGCTTGTACCTAGGGACGGAGACCCAGTACTTC.